The TCR beta chain under discussion was sequenced for a study of T cell responses to AZD1222 COVID-19 vaccine. The data were produced by immunoSEQ multiplex PCR, yet TCRdb's version contains in-frame clones alone and is incomplete. This sample carries 90,000 to 120,000 clones, approximately 92% of them seen once, and the ten largest clones take around 1.2%. Points on this clone: Its antigen is undetermined.

Germline V gene data show CDR1 as MNHEY and CDR2 as SVGAGI. The J segment lost 15 bases and the V segment lost 0 bases, leaving 5 bases of the junction unmatched. This CDR3 is built from 13 residues. Findings of the study overall: Spike as a whole was targeted by vaccine-associated CD4 TCRs, dominant at 160-218 and 743-854. Just a handful of people given AZD1222 tested seropositive at baseline. Most donors were white British and more were female, and clonal diversity was possibly underestimated.

The input for sequencing was peripheral blood, taken on day 0 of AZD1222 vaccination. The chain recombines TRBV6-5 with TRBJ1-6, with TRBD1 matching 7 bases. The clonotype was recovered from an adult in good health. DNA for the CDR3: TGTGCCAGCAGTTACTCGAAAAGGACAGGCCTCCACTTT. Residues: CASSYSKRTGLHF.